This record concerns one T cell receptor (beta chain) sequence. Its binding antigen is unknown. No base qualities exist here, and no much larger clone lies one base off it. The CDR3, cysteine through phenylalanine, is 15 amino acids long. The DNA shown is the 45-base CDR3, in frame from base 1. CDR1 and CDR2, looked up from the germline V gene (reference sequence), are SGHKS and YYEKEE. Between the V and J ends, shortened by 4 bases and 3 bases respectively, the junction contains 16 bases. The CDR3 regions of human TCRbeta chains were subjected to immunosequencing. The authors processed their data as follows. Repertoire TCRs were checked for matches against a reference library of SARS-CoV-2-specific TCRs that had been generated using the MIRA antigen-specificity platform. Breadth was defined as the fraction of unique TCRs that were SARS-CoV-2-associated. Depth was defined as the fraction of total T cells that were SARS-CoV-2-associated. Using the MIRA data, every spike-specific TCR was mapped to the spike region that the TCR reacted to and assigned to either a CD4 or a CD8 class. Log10-transformed breadth and depth values were compared by one-way ANOVA with Sidak's multiple comparisons tests. TCRdb re-hosts the immuneACCESS table, in-frame sequences only. Its copies lack some clones; in the studies checked, an unresolved V gene accounts for under half of them, and the cause for the rest is not known. V and J calls and clone size are copied from that table; D and trimming were computed from the DNA. This sample lists approximately 150,000 clones; around 92% were detected once. In total, the top ten clones hold under 2% of the sample.

The sample is drawn from a study of T cell responses to AZD1222 COVID-19 vaccine (dated by TCRdb to the early 2020s). Background for the entire study: A total of 233 trial participants underwent TCR sequencing, of whom some 210 received two doses of AZD1222 and some 26 received two doses of the MenACWY control vaccine. Trial participants were enrolled by age into 18-55, 56-69 and 70-plus year subgroups, with around 150, 28 and 57 TCR-sequenced participants respectively. Results the study describes overall, beyond this receptor: CD4 TCRs associated with the vaccine covered the entire spike protein, and the dominant responses were in regions 160-218 and 743-854. Because no samples from the day 14 peak response were available, repertoires could be characterized only after the peak T cell response. Conclusions about previously exposed vaccinees were limited because only six or seven AZD1222 recipients were SARS-CoV-2 seropositive at baseline. The 56-69-year group was small, and its depth increase did not reach significance, likely because of low power. Most participants were white British and females outnumbered males, and the authors suggested that clonal diversity may have been underestimated. After two AZD1222 doses, spike-specific TCR breadth and depth were significantly higher than at day 0 and than in MenACWY recipients. Reportedly, almost half of the unique spike-specific TCRs recognized epitopes lying outside the regions that are mutated in the B.1.351 and B.1.1.7 variants.

The time point tag for this specimen amounts to: about 28 days (+/-7) after the second vaccine dose. Because spike-specific TCR depth and breadth did not differ between the two schedules, AZD1222 recipients who got a second dose at roughly 4 weeks were pooled with those who got a second dose at roughly 12 weeks. The vaccinee samples were drawn from two UK trials, COV001 and COV002, one of which was a single-blind randomized controlled phase 2/3 trial testing AZD1222 (ChAdOx1 nCoV-19) in healthy adults. For TCRbeta chain sequencing, PBMC samples were collected from trial participants at day 0 and at day 28 after the second dose.

The specimen was peripheral blood, collected 28 days after the second AZD1222 dose. The source is an adult who received the AZD1222 COVID-19 vaccine. The rearrangement joined TRBV5-5 to TRBJ2-5; the D gene may be TRBD1 or TRBD2, since each aligns over 6 bases. The nucleotide sequence is TGTGCCAGCAGCCGGGAGTGGGACACCAAAGAGACCCAGTACTTC. This encodes CASSREWDTKETQYF.